These 18 T cell receptor beta chains share one sample of origin, sequenced in a study of blood T cell repertoires in COVID-19 (dated by TCRdb to the early 2020s). Libraries were constructed by the immunoSEQ multiplex PCR assay. The table comes from immuneACCESS by way of TCRdb, which keeps in-frame sequences with V and J called. Part of the clones is missing from these tables; in studies checked, under half for an unresolved V gene and the rest for unknown reasons. In this sample the table shows about 87,000 clones, roughly 84% of which occur a single time. The ten largest clones take up approximately 3% of the sample. The sequenced sample was peripheral blood. The receptors shown here come from a woman of 80 years or more with COVID-19, enrolled during active disease.

CDR3 residues: CSASGRGNFQETQYF. The CDR3 DNA follows: TGCAGTGCTAGTGGCCGGGGGAACTTCCAAGAGACCCAGTACTTC. The chain uses TRBV20-1 and TRBJ2-5, with D perhaps TRBD2 (6 bases). Trimming cost V 3 bases and J 1 base, with 15 bases left between them. This CDR3 is 15 amino acids long. Germline V gene sequence: CDR1 DFQATT, CDR2 SNEGSKA (reference sequence).

The chain has TRBV19 and TRBJ2-3; the D gene is possibly TRBD2 (6 bases). V shed 2 bases and J shed 5 bases, with 11 bases lying between them. Germline V gene data show CDR1 as LNHDA and CDR2 as SQIVND (reference sequence). The CDR3 sequence is 14 residues long. This CDR3 reads CASSIPGGIDTQYF. The CDR3 DNA reads as TGTGCCAGTAGTATACCAGGCGGGATAGATACGCAGTATTTT.

The rearrangement links TRBV3-1 (or the pseudogene TRBV3-2) to TRBJ1-2, with D possibly TRBD1 on 6 matching bases. Germline V gene lookup returns CDR1 LGHDT and CDR2 YNNKEL (reference sequence). The CDR3 is 14 residues long. V shed 6 bases and J shed 9 bases, with 20 bases lying between them. CDR3 nucleotide sequence: TGTGCCAGCAGACTACAGGGTTTTGCGTTGAGCTACACCTTC. Translation gives CASRLQGFALSYTF.

The genes are TRBV5-1 and TRBJ2-2; 10 bases fit TRBD1. J was trimmed by 5 bases and V by 3 bases; bases with no gene match: 4. The CDR3 has 15 amino acids. CDR1 SGHRS and CDR2 YFSETQ come from the germline V gene. The CDR3 sequence is CASSSDRGLTGELFF. In nucleotides, the CDR3 is TGCGCCAGCAGCTCGGACAGGGGGTTAACCGGGGAGCTGTTTTTT.

The V gene is TRBV24-1, the J gene TRBJ1-2, with 8 bases lining up with TRBD1. The CDR3 is made up of 14 amino acids. V lost 1 base to trimming and J lost 8 bases; unmatched junction nucleotides: 5. In germline, CDR1 is KGHDR, CDR2 SFDVKD. The CDR3 loop reads CATSDFDRGQGYTF. CDR3 nucleotide sequence: TGTGCCACCAGTGATTTTGACAGGGGTCAAGGCTACACCTTC.

Only a few counts were recorded for this clone. The chain links TRBV2 to TRBJ2-7, with 8 positions matching TRBD1. The CDR3 contains 14 residues. Germline CDR1 SNHLY, CDR2 FYNNEI. Losses at the gene ends were 5 bases for V and 1 base for J; bases not matched to a gene: 4. DNA of the CDR3: TGTGCCAGCAGTCAGGACAGGGAATCCTACGAGCAGTACTTC. It encodes CASSQDRESYEQYF.

The chain uses TRBV27 and TRBJ2-1, with D perhaps matching TRBD1 (6 bases). Germline CDR1 and CDR2: MNHEY and SMNVEV (reference sequence). The V and J ends lost 4 bases and 2 bases respectively, with 12 bases between them. CDR3 length: 15 amino acids. CDR3 nucleotide sequence: TGTGCCAGCAGTTATTGGGGGACAACCTACAATGAGCAGTTCTTC. It yields the protein CASSYWGTTYNEQFF.

This clone is a singleton in its sample. The chain uses TRBV25-1 and TRBJ2-1, with a possible D match to TRBD1 (5 bases). V gave up 6 bases and J gave up 8 bases, with 14 bases separating them. Germline V gene data show CDR1 as MGHDK and CDR2 as SYGVNS. CDR3 length equals 13 residues. The CDR3, as DNA: TGTGCCAGCAGAGGATCAGGGAACGATGAGCAGTTCTTC. Amino acid sequence: CASRGSGNDEQFF.

The V gene is TRBV2, the J gene TRBJ2-7; a weak D match, TRBD2 (5 bases). From germline, CDR1 is SNHLY and CDR2 FYNNEI. Trimming took 5 bases from V and 2 from J, leaving 7 bases between them. The CDR3 is made up of 12 amino acids. DNA for the CDR3: TGTGCCAGCAGTCTAGCCGCCTACGAGCAGTACTTC. Translating gives CASSLAAYEQYF. The variable domain in full, with the rest retrieved from reference TRBV2 and TRBJ2-7, is EPEVTQTPSHQVTQMGQEVILRCVPISNHLYFYWYRQILGQKVEFLVSFYNNEISEKSEIFDDQFSVERPDGSNFTLKIRSTKLEDSAMYFCASSLAAYEQYFGPGTRLTVT.

The J gene is TRBJ1-4, the V gene TRBV18; no clear D. The CDR3 runs to 14 residues. Trimming cost V 3 bases and J 5 bases, with 10 bases left between them. Germline CDR1 KGHSH, CDR2 LQKENI. The CDR3 loop is CASSPISGNEKLFF. In nucleotides, the CDR3 is TGTGCCAGCTCACCTATTTCAGGAAATGAAAAACTGTTTTTT.

This clone was observed a few times. This chain links TRBV5-1 with TRBJ1-2, with 7 bases that match TRBD1. This CDR3 has 14 amino acids. Germline CDR1 SGHRS, CDR2 YFSETQ. Unmatched junction bases numbered 9, after V lost 4 bases and J lost 6 bases. The CDR3 sequence: CASSLGQATHGYTF. The DNA of the CDR3 is TGCGCCAGCAGCCTCGGACAGGCCACACATGGCTACACCTTC. The variable domain in full, completed from reference TRBV5-1 and TRBJ1-2, reads KAGVTQTPRYLIKTRGQQVTLSCSPISGHRSVSWYQQTPGQGLQFLFEYFSETQRNKGNFPGRFSGRQFSNSRSEMNVSTLELGDSALYLCASSLGQATHGYTFGSGTRLTVV.

DNA for the CDR3: TGCGCCAGCAGCTCCTTCGAGGGCGGGGGTAAGCAGTACTTC. This encodes CASSSFEGGGKQYF. The gene calls are TRBV5-1 and TRBJ2-7, with 7 bases that match TRBD2. V dropped 3 bases and J dropped 8; count of bases not matched to a gene: 11. Germline V gives CDR1 SGHRS, CDR2 YFSETQ. This CDR3 has 14 residues. Together with reference TRBV5-1 and TRBJ2-7, the CDR3 gives the full variable domain: KAGVTQTPRYLIKTRGQQVTLSCSPISGHRSVSWYQQTPGQGLQFLFEYFSETQRNKGNFPGRFSGRQFSNSRSEMNVSTLELGDSALYLCASSSFEGGGKQYFGPGTRLTVT.

The DNA for the CDR3 is TGTGCCAGCAGCTTGGCGGTTCCCTCGAACACCGGGGAGCTGTTTTTT. Its protein product is CASSLAVPSNTGELFF. The V gene is TRBV5-6, the J gene TRBJ2-2; no firm D call. The germline gives CDR1 SGHDT, CDR2 YYEEEE. The CDR3 has 16 residues. Trimming removed 0 bases from V and 0 bases from J, with 9 bases in between.

This clone was detected only a few times. The rearrangement links TRBV27 to TRBJ1-6; D is undetermined. The germline V gene has CDR1 MNHEY and CDR2 SMNVEV (reference sequence). Trimming shortened V by 6 bases and J by 10 bases, and 10 bases separated the two germline ends. The CDR3 totals 12 residues. The CDR3 loop reads CASSPSGSPLHF. CDR3 coding DNA: TGTGCCAGCAGCCCCTCCGGGTCACCCCTCCACTTT.

V usage is TRBV9 and J usage is TRBJ2-1; 10 nucleotides align to TRBD2. The CDR3 length is 16 residues. Unmatched junction bases numbered 6, after V lost 4 bases and J lost 2 bases. Germline CDR1 is SGDLS and CDR2 is YYNGEE. The DNA for the CDR3 is TGTGCCAGCAGCCCCCAAGGACTAGCGGCCTACAATGAGCAGTTCTTC. It translates to CASSPQGLAAYNEQFF. The whole variable domain, filled in from reference TRBV9 and TRBJ2-1, reads DSGVTQTPKHLITATGQRVTLRCSPRSGDLSVYWYQQSLDQGLQFLIQYYNGEERAKGNILERFSAQQFPDLHSELNLSSLELGDSALYFCASSPQGLAAYNEQFFGPGTRLTVL.

The table lists this clone with a count of one. The genes are TRBV2 and TRBJ1-4; 7 nucleotides match TRBD1. CDR3 length: 16 amino acids. The V gene's germline CDR1 is SNHLY and CDR2 FYNNEI. The trim removed 7 bases at V and 4 bases at J, leaving 12 bases unmatched. The CDR3 DNA reads as TGTGCCAGCATTCTCCTAAGGGGACAGCTTAATGAAAAACTGTTTTTT. This sequence encodes CASILLRGQLNEKLFF.

The CDR3 protein is CASSLVRIANYGYTF. CDR3 DNA sequence: TGTGCCAGCAGCTTGGTGCGGATAGCTAACTATGGCTACACCTTC. The chain carries TRBV5-6 and TRBJ1-2; D gene unclear. V was pared by 0 bases and J by 0 bases, with 9 bases between. CDR3 length: 15 amino acids. Germline V gives CDR1 SGHDT, CDR2 YYEEEE.

The J gene is TRBJ2-1, the V gene TRBV2, with D perhaps matching TRBD2 (5 bases). Germline assignment: CDR1 SNHLY and CDR2 FYNNEI. This CDR3 region has 14 residues. The V end lost 9 bases, the J end lost 2 bases, and 14 bases lay between the germline ends. The CDR3: CASVSGSTYNEQFF. CDR3 DNA: TGTGCCAGTGTAAGCGGTTCTACCTACAATGAGCAGTTCTTC. The full variable domain, its missing parts supplied by reference TRBV2 and TRBJ2-1, is EPEVTQTPSHQVTQMGQEVILRCVPISNHLYFYWYRQILGQKVEFLVSFYNNEISEKSEIFDDQFSVERPDGSNFTLKIRSTKLEDSAMYFCASVSGSTYNEQFFGPGTRLTVL.